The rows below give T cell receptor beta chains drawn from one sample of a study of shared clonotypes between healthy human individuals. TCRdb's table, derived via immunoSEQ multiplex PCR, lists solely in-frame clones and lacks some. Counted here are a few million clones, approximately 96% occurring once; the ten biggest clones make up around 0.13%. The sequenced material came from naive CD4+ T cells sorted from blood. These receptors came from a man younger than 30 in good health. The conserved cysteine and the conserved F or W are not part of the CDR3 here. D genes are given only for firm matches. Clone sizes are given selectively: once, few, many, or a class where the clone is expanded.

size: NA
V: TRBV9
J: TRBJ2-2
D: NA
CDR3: ASSNDRNTGELF

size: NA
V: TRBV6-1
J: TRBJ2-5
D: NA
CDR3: ASRRGGNLAETQY

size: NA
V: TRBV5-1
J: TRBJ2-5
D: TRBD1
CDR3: ASSWGRGTGFSYQETQY

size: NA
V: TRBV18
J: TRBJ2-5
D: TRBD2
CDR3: ASSLAGVGETQY

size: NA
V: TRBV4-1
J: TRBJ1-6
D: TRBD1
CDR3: ASSAHGGQGTESPLH

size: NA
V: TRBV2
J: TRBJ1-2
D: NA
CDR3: ASRPTEANYGYT

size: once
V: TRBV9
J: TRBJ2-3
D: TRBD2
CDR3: ASSQSTSGTDTQY

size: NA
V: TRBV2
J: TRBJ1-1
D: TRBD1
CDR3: ASSDRGRLEAF

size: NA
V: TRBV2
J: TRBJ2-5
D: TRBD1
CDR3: ASSGQGETQY

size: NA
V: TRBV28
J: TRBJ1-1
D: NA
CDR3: ASRRPGMNTEAF

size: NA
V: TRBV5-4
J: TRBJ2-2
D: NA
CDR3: ASSKADTGELF

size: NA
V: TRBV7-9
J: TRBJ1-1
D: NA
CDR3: AGSSWLRIGKNTEAF

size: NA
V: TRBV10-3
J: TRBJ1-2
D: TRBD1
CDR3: AIGLQGVDSYGYT

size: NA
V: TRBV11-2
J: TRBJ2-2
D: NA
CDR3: ASSLGRNTGELF